This T cell receptor (beta chain) was profiled in a study of T cells in Graves' hyperthyroidism and ophthalmopathy. Study-wide results and caveats: Before onset, ophthalmopathy was predicted by the model a median roughly 6.8 months earlier. In the analysis, a 13 V-J model separated ophthalmopathy from stable hyperthyroidism.

Germline trimming cut 4 bases from V and 5 bases from J; bases unmatched to any gene: 8. This CDR3 has 15 residues. Uncontrolled infection, other autoimmune disease, pregnancy or lactation led to exclusion. Researchers amplified the TCR beta CDR3 regions from RNA transcripts. A first-round RT-PCR of the TCR CDR3 used the HTBI primer set. TCRdb reanalysed the multiplex PCR reads using MiXCR and keeps one entry per CDR3 protein. This sample has 750,000 to 950,000 distinct CDR3 sequences; approximately 40% occur once, and the top ten carry approximately 10%. Note on this clonotype: Antigen specificity is unknown.

The chain has TRBV12-3 or TRBV12-4 and TRBJ2-5, with TRBD2 matching over 9 bases. The material sequenced was blood. The sequence was collected from a man aged 18 to 29 with Graves' hyperthyroidism. The CDR3 DNA is TGTGCCAGCAGTTCGGCGGGGGGGCCGGAGGAGACCCAGTACTTC. Translating it yields CASSSAGGPEETQYF.